A selection of T cell receptor beta chains follows, all from one sample in a study of T cells in Graves' hyperthyroidism and ophthalmopathy. TCRdb itself ran the multiplex PCR reads through MiXCR, one entry per CDR3 protein. The table has roughly 300,000 distinct CDR3 sequences, around a sixth seen once. Sequencing used blood. These receptors were obtained from a woman aged 45-60 years with Graves' hyperthyroidism. CDR3s include the opening cysteine and the closing phenylalanine or tryptophan. The order of the fields is clone size, V gene, D gene, J gene, CDR3 protein, CDR3 DNA. The D gene is left open where the match is weak. Clone size, where shown, is once, few, many, or a class for clones that have expanded.

>few|TRBV29-1|NA|TRBJ1-1
CSAGAAGTEAFF
TGCAGCGCGGGGGCGGCGGGCACTGAAGCTTTCTTT
>NA|TRBV7-9|TRBD2|TRBJ2-1
CTSSLAGGHPMDEQFF
TGTACCAGCAGCTTAGCGGGGGGTCACCCTATGGATGAGCAGTTCTTC
>many|TRBV12-3/TRBV12-4|TRBD1|TRBJ2-3
CASSARDRDADTQYF
TGTGCCAGCAGCGCCCGGGACAGGGACGCAGATACGCAGTATTTT
>many|TRBV5-1|NA|TRBJ1-1
CASSLGQFNTEAFF
TGCGCCAGCAGCTTGGGCCAATTCAACACTGAAGCTTTCTTT
>few|TRBV7-9|NA|TRBJ1-2
CASSLGSRYGYTF
TGTGCCAGCAGCTTGGGCAGTAGATATGGCTACACCTTC
>few|TRBV6-1|TRBD1|TRBJ2-5
CASSDLQGWETQYF
TGTGCCAGCAGTGACCTACAGGGGTGGGAGACCCAGTACTTC
>NA|TRBV6-2/TRBV6-3|NA|TRBJ1-1
CASLRGTEAFF
TGTGCCAGCTTGAGGGGAACTGAAGCTTTCTTT
>many|TRBV30|NA|TRBJ2-1
CATRDRSYNEQFF
TGTGCCACTCGGGACCGATCCTACAATGAGCAGTTCTTC
>few|TRBV19|NA|TRBJ2-1
CASSSRGPNEQFF
TGTGCCAGTAGTTCCAGGGGCCCAAATGAGCAGTTCTTC
>many|TRBV28|TRBD1|TRBJ2-2
CASSWTGLNTGELFF
TGTGCCAGCAGTTGGACAGGTCTCAACACCGGGGAGCTGTTTTTT
>many|TRBV5-1|NA|TRBJ1-3
CASSLRGEAGNTIYF
TGCGCCAGCAGCTTACGGGGAGAGGCTGGAAACACCATATATTTT
>few|TRBV20-1|NA|TRBJ1-1
CSARDPGYAALNTEAFF
TGCAGTGCTAGAGATCCGGGTTACGCAGCTTTGAACACTGAAGCTTTCTTT
>many|TRBV28|NA|TRBJ1-2
CASSLPSLTNYGYTF
TGTGCCAGCAGTTTACCGTCCTTGACTAACTATGGCTACACCTTC
>NA|TRBV7-3|TRBD2|TRBJ2-7
CASSLSSGGGYEQYF
TGTGCCAGCAGCTTATCTAGCGGGGGGGGCTACGAGCAGTACTTC
>few|TRBV5-6|NA|TRBJ2-2
CASSLLAGPNTGELFF
TGTGCCAGCAGCTTACTGGCGGGGCCGAACACCGGGGAGCTGTTTTTT
>few|TRBV7-2|NA|TRBJ1-1
CASSFWGLRTEAFF
TGTGCCAGCAGCTTCTGGGGTTTGAGAACTGAAGCTTTCTTT
>few|TRBV6-2/TRBV6-3|NA|TRBJ2-5
CASSSLPGPQETQYF
TGTGCCAGCAGTTCCCTGCCGGGGCCCCAAGAGACCCAGTACTTC
>many|TRBV30|TRBD1|TRBJ2-3
CAWSPGQGVDTQYF
TGTGCCTGGAGTCCGGGACAGGGGGTTGATACGCAGTATTTT
>NA|TRBV10-3|TRBD1|TRBJ2-2
CASSFDRDGTGELFF
TGTGCCAGCAGCTTCGACAGGGACGGCACCGGGGAGCTGTTTTTT
>NA|TRBV7-9|NA|TRBJ2-1
CASSSPYVSGGNERFF
TGTGCCAGCAGCTCCCCGTACGTTAGTGGTGGGAATGAGCGGTTCTTC
>NA|TRBV20-1|NA|TRBJ2-1
CSARDLLGSYNEQFF
TGCAGTGCTAGAGATCTTCTAGGATCTTACAATGAGCAGTTCTTC
>once|TRBV29-1|NA|TRBJ1-3
CSVVDRNSGNTIYF
TGCAGCGTTGTCGACAGAAACTCTGGAAACACCATATATTTT
>NA|TRBV20-1|NA|TRBJ1-1
CSANALTHPLGTEAFF
TGCAGTGCTAATGCCTTGACCCACCCGTTGGGCACTGAAGCTTTCTTT